These T cell receptor beta chains were read from a single sample in a study of blood T cell repertoires in COVID-19. Sequencing was performed with immunoSEQ multiplex PCR; in TCRdb, only in-frame clones are kept and a portion is missing. The sample lists about 170,000 clones, roughly 85% occurring once. Specimen: PBMCs or T cells enriched from blood (not recorded which). The receptors stem from a woman aged 45-65 years who had recovered from COVID-19. CDR3s include the opening cysteine and the closing phenylalanine or tryptophan. D genes are given only for firm matches. Size is stated for part of the rows, as once, few or many counts, or as a class when the clone is expanded.

CDR3 DNA	CDR3 protein	clone size	D gene	V gene	J gene
TGTGCCAGCGTCGGACAGGCCAGCAATCAGCCCCAGCATTTT	CASVGQASNQPQHF	-	TRBD1	TRBV6-5	TRBJ1-5
TGTGCCAGCAGGCGACAGGGGGCAGAGAACACTGAAGCTTTCTTT	CASRRQGAENTEAFF	-	TRBD1	TRBV6-5	TRBJ1-1
TGTGCCAGCAGCGTAGCTACCCAGGGAGATACGCAGTATTTT	CASSVATQGDTQYF	-	-	TRBV9	TRBJ2-3
TGCAGCGCCCAAAGTTCGTCAGGGTCCTACAATGAGCAGTTCTTC	CSAQSSSGSYNEQFF	-	-	TRBV29-1	TRBJ2-1
TGTGCCTGGAGTCCACCGCGACTAGCGGGAGACGAGACCCAGTACTTC	CAWSPPRLAGDETQYF	-	TRBD2	TRBV30	TRBJ2-5
TGCGCCAGCAGCCTACAGGGTACAGATACGCAGTATTTT	CASSLQGTDTQYF	-	-	TRBV4-3	TRBJ2-3
TGCAGCGTTGGTCGGAAATTGACGGGAGAGACCCAGTACTTC	CSVGRKLTGETQYF	-	-	TRBV29-1	TRBJ2-5
TGTGCCAGCAGCTTAGGACAGTACGGGGAGCTGTTTTTT	CASSLGQYGELFF	-	-	TRBV7-3	TRBJ2-2
TGTGCCAGCAGCTTAGATGGAGATAACTATGGCTACACCTTC	CASSLDGDNYGYTF	-	-	TRBV11-3	TRBJ1-2
TGTGCCAGCAGTCTGCCTATCGACAGCTATGGCTACACCTTC	CASSLPIDSYGYTF	-	-	TRBV28	TRBJ1-2
TGTGCCAGCAGTTTCCGCCGGACAGAGAACACTGAAGCTTTCTTT	CASSFRRTENTEAFF	-	-	TRBV27	TRBJ1-1
TGTGCCTGGAGTAGACTAGCGGGAGGCCGCACCGGGGAGCTGTTTTTT	CAWSRLAGGRTGELFF	few	TRBD2	TRBV30	TRBJ2-2
TGCGCCAGCAGTCAAGGTACAGGGGGGAATTCACCCCTCCACTTT	CASSQGTGGNSPLHF	once	TRBD1	TRBV5-1	TRBJ1-6
TGTGCCAGCAGCTTAGCGGCGGGAGGTTATTACAATGAGCAGTTCTTC	CASSLAAGGYYNEQFF	-	TRBD2	TRBV7-2	TRBJ2-1
TGCAGCGCCCCGCTGGACTTTTATGATACGCAGTATTTT	CSAPLDFYDTQYF	once	-	TRBV29-1	TRBJ2-3
TGTGCCAGCACTTCTGTCGGACAGGGGGGAAAACTGTTTTTT	CASTSVGQGGKLFF	once	TRBD1	TRBV2	TRBJ1-4
TGCGCCAGCAGCTTGGCCGGCGGGCAGGGGAATTCACCCCTCCACTTT	CASSLAGGQGNSPLHF	-	-	TRBV5-1	TRBJ1-6
TGCGCCAGCAGCTTACGAGAGGTCCGGGAGTCTCCAGCTAACTATGGCTACACCTTC	CASSLREVRESPANYGYTF	-	-	TRBV5-1	TRBJ1-2
TGTGCCAGCACTCAGGGACTAGCGGGGGTGTCTGAGCAGTTCTTC	CASTQGLAGVSEQFF	-	TRBD2	TRBV2	TRBJ2-1
TGTGCCAGCAGCGCCCCTCTGGGGGGGGACCTCCAAGAGACCCAGTACTTC	CASSAPLGGDLQETQYF	-	TRBD2	TRBV11-2	TRBJ2-5
TGTGCCAGCAGCTCCGGTGGGAGCAGGGGCCAATCACCCCTCCACTTT	CASSSGGSRGQSPLHF	-	-	TRBV7-9	TRBJ1-6
TGTGCCAGCACCTGGGGGGGGTCCCAGTACTTC	CASTWGGSQYF	-	TRBD2	TRBV5-4	TRBJ2-5
TGTGCCAGCAGCCCCCGGGGAGGCGCCTCCTATAATTCACCCCTCCACTTT	CASSPRGGASYNSPLHF	-	-	TRBV5-4	TRBJ1-6
TGTGCCATCAGTGAAGCTGTGACAGGGGGGGTGCCCCAGCATTTT	CAISEAVTGGVPQHF	-	TRBD1	TRBV10-3	TRBJ1-5
TGTGCCAGCAGCCCAATTAGGGCGGGAGGTCAGGAGACCCAGTACTTC	CASSPIRAGGQETQYF	-	TRBD2	TRBV7-8	TRBJ2-5
TGTGCCAGCAGCTTAGGGGACAGGGGGGAGACCCAGTACTTC	CASSLGDRGETQYF	once	TRBD1	TRBV13	TRBJ2-5
TGTGCCAGCAGCCCGGGGGGGGCAAGGGCCACTGAAGCTTTCTTT	CASSPGGARATEAFF	-	-	TRBV7-9	TRBJ1-1
TGTGCCACCAGTGGAGGCAACTCCTACAATGAGCAGTTCTTC	CATSGGNSYNEQFF	once	-	TRBV24-1	TRBJ2-1
TGTGCCAGTAGTACACGGACTGGGGGGGATACGCAGTATTTT	CASSTRTGGDTQYF	-	-	TRBV19	TRBJ2-3
TGCGCCAGCAGCCAAGGATCCGGCGGTGAAAAACTGTTTTTT	CASSQGSGGEKLFF	-	-	TRBV5-1	TRBJ1-4
TGTGCCAGCAGTTATAACCTACAGTACAATGAGCAGTTCTTC	CASSYNLQYNEQFF	once	-	TRBV6-5	TRBJ2-1
TGTGCCAGCAGCCGCCTGGGGGCGAATGAGCAGTTCTTC	CASSRLGANEQFF	-	-	TRBV7-7	TRBJ2-1
TGTGCCAGTTTTAACGGACTGGAGCAGTTCTTC	CASFNGLEQFF	-	-	TRBV19	TRBJ2-1
TGTGCCAGCAGCTTTATGGGACTAGCGGGAGAGGCGCAGTATTTT	CASSFMGLAGEAQYF	-	TRBD2	TRBV6-5	TRBJ2-3
TGTGCCAGCAGCTCCCGACAGGGGCGGAACACTGAAGCTTTCTTT	CASSSRQGRNTEAFF	few	TRBD1	TRBV7-2	TRBJ1-1
TGTGCCAGCAGCCCCATGGCAGGGGGGTTGACTGAAGCTTTCTTT	CASSPMAGGLTEAFF	-	TRBD1	TRBV3-1/TRBV3-2	TRBJ1-1
TGCGCCAGCAGCCGCCGATCTACTAGCGGGGGGGACACAGATACGCAGTATTTT	CASSRRSTSGGDTDTQYF	-	TRBD2	TRBV4-1	TRBJ2-3
TGTGCCACCAGACAGGGGAACTCACCCCTCCACTTT	CATRQGNSPLHF	-	TRBD1	TRBV28	TRBJ1-6
TGTGCCACCCAACGGAAAGACAGTCGGGACACTGAAGCTTTCTTT	CATQRKDSRDTEAFF	-	-	TRBV27	TRBJ1-1
TGCAGTTCGAGGGTGAACACTGAAGCTTTCTTT	CSSRVNTEAFF	-	-	TRBV20-1	TRBJ1-1
TGTGCCAGTAGTTCCGGGGTGAACACTGAAGCTTTCTTT	CASSSGVNTEAFF	-	-	TRBV19	TRBJ1-1
TGTGCCAGCTCACCACGGGGGGCCGGGGAGCTGTTTTTT	CASSPRGAGELFF	few	-	TRBV18	TRBJ2-2
TGTGCCAGCTCACCTGACGCGGGCCACCGAACAGATACGCAGTATTTT	CASSPDAGHRTDTQYF	-	-	TRBV18	TRBJ2-3
TGTGCCAGCAGCTTAGGGGTCAGGGGGCAGAATGGCTACACCTTC	CASSLGVRGQNGYTF	-	TRBD1	TRBV7-2	TRBJ1-2